These 21 T cell receptor beta chains originate from one sample sequenced in a study of radiation and T cells in renal cell carcinoma. Sequenced by immunoSEQ multiplex PCR; TCRdb stores in-frame clones only, minus some. Of approximately 170,000 clones in the sample, about 88% were seen once. Time point of the sample: blood 4 weeks post-SBRT, at nephrectomy. Treatment reported: 15 Gy SBRT to primary tumor, nephrectomy 4 weeks later. The specimen comprised blood, sampled from a patient whose treatment included radiotherapy and nephrectomy. The receptors come from a woman in her fifties or sixties with renal cell carcinoma.

The rearrangement uses TRBV4-2 and TRBJ2-5; 8 bases map to TRBD2. The CDR3 runs 14 residues. J gave up 2 bases and V 2 bases, and 1 base lay outside the gene matches. CDR1 and CDR2 (germline): LGHNA, YNFKEQ. The CDR3 region is CASSQIAGQETQYF. CDR3 in DNA: TGTGCCAGCAGCCAAATAGCGGGGCAAGAGACCCAGTACTTC.

The chain employs TRBV20-1 and TRBJ2-5; D remains ambiguous. Germline CDR1 is DFQATT and CDR2 is SNEGSKA (reference sequence). CDR3 size: 11 residues. The germline V and J ends were trimmed by 5 bases and 5 bases, with 9 bases remaining between them. The CDR3 bases are TGCAGTGCTCCTCAATGGGAGACCCAGTACTTC. Amino acid sequence: CSAPQWETQYF.

This chain uses TRBV6-5 with TRBJ2-7; no definite D call. This CDR3 spans 12 amino acids. V was clipped by 2 bases and J by 6 bases, with 8 bases between them. The V gene's germline CDR1 is MNHEY and CDR2 SVGAGI. The chain's CDR3 is CASSYDTAEQYF. For the CDR3, the DNA is TGTGCCAGCAGTTACGACACTGCCGAGCAGTACTTC.

The chain carries TRBV6-1 and TRBJ2-7, with D possibly TRBD1 on 6 matching bases. V lost 3 bases, J lost 0 bases, and 9 bases lay in between. The CDR3 contains 14 residues. Germline V gene sequence: CDR1 MNHNS, CDR2 SASEGT. The CDR3 DNA reads as TGTGCCAGCAGTGAGCAGGGGAGCTCCTACGAGCAGTACTTC. It specifies CASSEQGSSYEQYF.

The V and J genes are TRBV5-1 and TRBJ1-1; no definite D call. The CDR3 has 15 amino acids. V lost 3 bases and J 1 base, leaving 13 bases between the germline ends. Germline V gives CDR1 SGHRS, CDR2 YFSETQ. The CDR3: CASSSDLTQNTEAFF. For the CDR3, the DNA is TGCGCCAGCAGCTCCGACTTGACACAGAACACTGAAGCTTTCTTT.

CDR3 residues: CASRGEGNSPLHF. CDR3 DNA sequence: TGTGCCAGTAGGGGGGAAGGGAATTCACCCCTCCACTTT. The gene calls are TRBV2 and TRBJ1-6; a possible D gene is TRBD1 (6 bases). The germline V gene has CDR1 SNHLY and CDR2 FYNNEI. The CDR3 is 13 residues long. V lost 9 bases and J 7 bases, leaving 13 bases between the germline ends.

V gene TRBV6-1 combines with J gene TRBJ2-7; a weak D match, TRBD2 (6 bases). Germline V gene sequence: CDR1 MNHNS, CDR2 SASEGT. V was trimmed by 2 bases and J by 4 bases, leaving 12 bases between them. The CDR3 extends over 14 amino acids. The CDR3 region is CASSERGRGYEQYF. The DNA of the CDR3 is TGTGCCAGCAGTGAAAGGGGACGGGGGTACGAGCAGTACTTC.

V gene TRBV18 combines with J gene TRBJ1-4; unclear D gene. The germline gives CDR1 KGHSH, CDR2 LQKENI. V was cut by 6 bases and J by 0 bases, with 11 bases left in between. This CDR3 has 15 residues. The CDR3 bases are TGTGCCAGCTCCCCCGACTGGGCAACTAATGAAAAACTGTTTTTT. It yields the protein CASSPDWATNEKLFF.

This chain links TRBV7-9 with TRBJ1-1, with unresolved D. The germline V gene has CDR1 SEHNR and CDR2 FQNEAQ (reference sequence). The CDR3 totals 15 residues. Trimming removed 4 bases from V and 5 bases from J, with 17 bases in between. CDR3: CASSSRGVGRTEAFF. In DNA form, the CDR3 reads TGTGCCAGCAGCTCGAGAGGTGTAGGACGGACTGAAGCTTTCTTT.

This clone was seen a few times. This sequence joins TRBV6-6 and TRBJ1-5, with unresolved D. CDR1 is MNHNY and CDR2 is SVGAGI in the germline V gene (reference sequence). The CDR3 covers 15 residues. Trimming removed 3 bases from V and 4 bases from J, with 13 bases in between. For the CDR3, the DNA is TGTGCCAGCAGTTATGATCAAGGAGGAAATCAGCCCCAGCATTTT. It yields the protein CASSYDQGGNQPQHF.

The chain employs TRBV6-5 and TRBJ1-6, with 9 bases aligning to TRBD1. The V gene end was trimmed by 6 bases and the J gene end by 7 bases; junction bases not matched to a gene: 4. The CDR3 sequence is 14 residues long. Looked up from germline, CDR1 is MNHEY and CDR2 is SVGAGI. The CDR3 DNA reads as TGTGCCAGCAGGGGACAGGGTGAGAATTCACCCCTCCACTTT. This gives the protein CASRGQGENSPLHF.

The chain is built from TRBV11-2 and TRBJ2-1; D ambiguous. This CDR3 is 15 amino acids long. Germline V gene lookup returns CDR1 SGHAT and CDR2 FQNNGV. The ends were cut back, 2 bases at V and 7 bases at J, with 15 bases in the middle. CDR3 nucleotide sequence: TGTGCCAGCAGCTTACAGCCCCAAAGAGGAAATGAGCAGTTCTTC. It is translated as CASSLQPQRGNEQFF.

The rearrangement links TRBV9 to TRBJ1-1; TRBD1 is a possible D gene (6 bases). This CDR3 region has 15 residues. Looked up from germline, CDR1 is SGDLS and CDR2 is YYNGEE. V was clipped by 0 bases and J by 0 bases, with 9 bases between them. This chain's CDR3 is CASSVGGDMNTEAFF. The CDR3 nucleotides read TGTGCCAGCAGCGTAGGTGGGGACATGAACACTGAAGCTTTCTTT.

The CDR3 protein is CASSRDDGSYGYTF. The CDR3 region has the DNA TGCGCCAGCAGCCGTGATGACGGATCCTATGGCTACACCTTC. This chain connects TRBV5-1 to TRBJ1-2; D is ambiguous. Trimming stripped 4 bases from V and 4 bases from J, with 14 bases between. The germline V gene has CDR1 SGHRS and CDR2 YFSETQ. This CDR3 is 14 amino acids long.

V gene TRBV6-1 combines with J gene TRBJ1-1; 7 positions agree with TRBD1. The ends lost 6 bases at V and 1 base at J; junction bases unmatched: 5. Germline-derived CDR1 and CDR2 are MNHNS and SASEGT. This CDR3 comprises 14 residues. The CDR3 loop reads CASRLTGPNTEAFF. In nucleotides, the CDR3 is TGTGCCAGCAGGCTGACAGGGCCGAACACTGAAGCTTTCTTT.

The rearrangement joins TRBV7-9 to TRBJ1-1; maybe TRBD1 (6 bases). The CDR3 covers 16 residues. Germline lookup yields CDR1 SEHNR and CDR2 FQNEAQ (reference sequence). The V end lost 5 bases, the J end lost 2 bases, and 18 bases lay between the germline ends. For the CDR3, the DNA is TGTGCCAGCAGCCAGGGGTCTCCGATTCGTAACACTGAAGCTTTCTTT. Amino acid sequence: CASSQGSPIRNTEAFF.

The V and J genes are TRBV20-1 and TRBJ2-1; D is undetermined. Germline assignment: CDR1 DFQATT and CDR2 SNEGSKA (reference sequence). Trimming pared 3 bases from V and 11 bases from J, leaving 8 bases between. The CDR3 runs 10 residues. The CDR3 sequence: CSARGYQQFF. CDR3 nucleotides: TGCAGTGCTAGGGGCTATCAGCAGTTCTTC.

The chain combines TRBV13 with TRBJ1-3, with D unclear. Trimming shortened V by 0 bases and J by 2 bases, and 8 bases separated the two germline ends. Per the germline V gene, CDR1 is PRHDT and CDR2 is FYEKMQ (reference sequence). The CDR3 has 15 residues. The CDR3 DNA follows: TGTGCCAGCAGCTTAGGGCTCTTAGCTGGAAACACCATATATTTT. It specifies CASSLGLLAGNTIYF.

This rearrangement joins TRBV19 to TRBJ2-3, with 9 bases identical to TRBD1. Trimming removed 7 bases from V and 1 base from J; junction bases left unmatched: 6. This CDR3 contains 15 residues. CDR1 and CDR2 from the germline V gene are LNHDA and SQIVND (reference sequence). The CDR3 DNA reads TGTGCCAGTAATACGGGACAGGGACGCACAGATACGCAGTATTTT. Protein: CASNTGQGRTDTQYF.

The rearrangement uses TRBV5-1 and TRBJ2-1; D may be TRBD1 or TRBD2 (6 bases each). The CDR3 covers 17 residues. Germline loops: CDR1 SGHRS, CDR2 YFSETQ. V gave up 0 bases and J gave up 0 bases, with 13 bases separating them. The CDR3 sequence: CASSLAIGGYSYNEQFF. The CDR3 coding sequence is TGCGCCAGCAGCTTGGCCATCGGGGGCTACTCCTACAATGAGCAGTTCTTC. The whole variable domain, filled in from reference TRBV5-1 and TRBJ2-1, reads KAGVTQTPRYLIKTRGQQVTLSCSPISGHRSVSWYQQTPGQGLQFLFEYFSETQRNKGNFPGRFSGRQFSNSRSEMNVSTLELGDSALYLCASSLAIGGYSYNEQFFGPGTRLTVL.

J is TRBJ2-3 and V is TRBV4-1; 9 bases line up with TRBD2. The germline CDR1 and CDR2 sequences are MGHRA and YSYEKL. The CDR3 is made up of 17 amino acids. J lost 2 bases, V lost 4 bases, and 10 bases had no gene match. In DNA, the CDR3 is TGCGCCAGCAGCCCGAAGGATCGCGGGGGGGCCACAGATACGCAGTATTTT. Protein sequence: CASSPKDRGGATDTQYF.